The 17 T cell receptor beta chains in this list originate from one sample, sequenced in a study of T-cell reconstitution after alpha-beta-depleted transplantation in children. For TCRbeta, the library was prepared with unique molecular identifiers. MiXCR was run by TCRdb on the PCR reads, yielding one entry per CDR3 protein. The sample has some 200,000 distinct CDR3 sequences, about 6% seen once. Sequenced material: PBMCs, taken before TCRalphabeta/CD19-depleted stem cell transplant. Source of these receptors: a girl under three years old with combined immunodeficiency, due to receive a stem cell transplant.

The J gene is TRBJ1-5, the V gene TRBV5-5, with D perhaps TRBD1 (6 bases). This CDR3 is built from 14 residues. The V gene lost 4 bases and the J gene lost 7 bases, with 15 bases spanning the gap. From germline, CDR1 is SGHKS and CDR2 YYEKEE (reference sequence). CDR3 protein: CASSPNRERQPQHF. For the CDR3, the DNA is TGTGCCAGCAGCCCCAACAGGGAGAGACAGCCCCAGCATTTT. The complete variable domain, with remaining parts taken from reference TRBV5-5 and TRBJ1-5, reads DAGVTQSPTHLIKTRGQQVTLRCSPISGHKSVSWYQQVLGQGPQFIFQYYEKEERGRGNFPDRFSARQFPNYSSELNVNALLLGDSALYLCASSPNRERQPQHFGDGTRLSIL.

The V call is TRBV19, the J call TRBJ2-1; D is possibly TRBD2 (7 bases). From germline, CDR1 is LNHDA and CDR2 SQIVND (reference sequence). The V end lost 8 bases, the J end lost 6 bases, and 23 bases lay between the germline ends. The CDR3 has 16 amino acids. CDR3 DNA sequence: TGTGCCAGTCGACACTTGGGGGGGCCTTTTGTCAATGAGCAGTTCTTC. It specifies CASRHLGGPFVNEQFF.

This clonotype was found a few times. The V gene is TRBV7-9, the J gene TRBJ2-2; the D is unclear. The CDR3 totals 11 residues. Trimming shortened V by 8 bases and J by 8 bases, and 9 bases separated the two germline ends. Germline CDR1 is SEHNR and CDR2 is FQNEAQ (reference sequence). CDR3 loop: CASGPTGELFF. CDR3 DNA sequence: TGTGCCAGCGGACCCACGGGGGAGCTGTTTTTT.

This clonotype was picked up many times. This chain uses TRBV4-1 with TRBJ2-7, with 9 nucleotides matching TRBD2. V was pared by 4 bases and J by 1 base, with 11 bases of the junction left unmatched. CDR1 MGHRA and CDR2 YSYEKL come from the germline V gene. The CDR3 is 17 amino acids. The CDR3 spells CASSLLRLAEKSYEQYF. The CDR3 region has the DNA TGCGCCAGCAGCCTTCTGAGACTAGCGGAAAAATCCTACGAGCAGTACTTC.

This clonotype appeared many times. V and J are TRBV21-1 and TRBJ2-5. TRBV21-1 is designated a pseudogene. CDR3 length: 14 amino acids. The CDR3 protein is CASSKGYSGETQYF. The CDR3 region has the DNA TGTGCCAGCAGCAAAGGTTATTCGGGAGAGACCCAGTACTTC.

The sample holds many counts of this clonotype. V is TRBV29-1 and J is TRBJ1-1, with D perhaps matching TRBD1 (5 bases). V was pared by 0 bases and J by 1 base, with 15 bases between. The CDR3 length is 16 residues. Germline CDR1 reads SQVTM; CDR2 reads ANQGSEA. CDR3 sequence reads: CSVEDPLEGTNTEAFF. Here the CDR3 DNA reads TGCAGCGTTGAAGATCCCCTAGAGGGGACGAACACTGAAGCTTTCTTT.

There are many counts of this clonotype. DNA of the CDR3: TGTGCCAGCAGCCACCTCGACAGTGGGCGCCGGGGGTCCGGGGAGCTGTTTTTT. Translating gives CASSHLDSGRRGSGELFF. The chain joins TRBV28 to TRBJ2-2, with D possibly being TRBD2 (6 bases). V was clipped by 6 bases and J by 6 bases, with 26 bases between them. Germline-derived CDR1 and CDR2 are MDHEN and SYDVKM. The CDR3 contains 18 residues.

This clonotype was seen at least ten times. The gene calls are TRBV7-2 and TRBJ2-5; tentatively, D is TRBD1 or TRBD2 (7 bases each). Per the germline V gene, CDR1 is SGHTA and CDR2 is FQGNSA. The V and J ends lost 6 bases and 4 bases respectively, with 21 bases between them. The CDR3 runs 16 residues. The CDR3 coding sequence is TGTGCCAGCAGGCCCCGAGGGAGGGGGCTCTCAGAGACCCAGTACTTC. Its protein product is CASRPRGRGLSETQYF. The full variable domain, with the rest looked up from reference TRBV7-2 and TRBJ2-5, is GAGVSQSPSNKVTEKGKDVELRCDPISGHTALYWYRQSLGQGLEFLIYFQGNSAPDKSGLPSDRFSAERTGGSVSTLTIQRTQQEDSAVYLCASRPRGRGLSETQYFGPGTRLLVL.

This clonotype has a count of ten or more. V gene TRBV29-1 combines with J gene TRBJ2-7; D may correspond to TRBD1 or TRBD2 (5 bases each). Germline V lookup: CDR1 SQVTM, CDR2 ANQGSEA. V lost 7 bases and J lost 4, with 20 bases in between. CDR3 size: 14 residues. Here the CDR3 DNA reads TGCAGCGCCGACTCGGGGCAGGTAGGGTACGAGCAGTACTTC. It is translated as CSADSGQVGYEQYF.

At least ten counts were recorded for this clonotype. The J gene is TRBJ2-3, the V gene TRBV7-6; D unresolved. CDR1 SGHVS and CDR2 FNYEAQ come from the germline V gene. The V end was cut by 0 bases, the J end by 7 bases, with 8 bases between. CDR3 length: 13 residues. The CDR3, as DNA: TGTGCCAGCAGCTTAGCGGGCAGACATACGCAGTATTTT. Translation: CASSLAGRHTQYF.

This clonotype showed up many times. The chain joins TRBV11-2 to TRBJ2-3, with no clear D. Germline CDR1 SGHAT, CDR2 FQNNGV. CDR3 length: 14 amino acids. Trimming pared 3 bases from V and 5 bases from J, leaving 12 bases between. The chain's CDR3 is CASSFSLWRDTQYF. CDR3 DNA: TGTGCCAGCAGCTTTTCGCTATGGAGAGATACGCAGTATTTT.

This clonotype was observed at least ten times. The chain is built from TRBV25-1 and TRBJ2-1, with D possibly being TRBD1 or TRBD2 (5 bases each). CDR1 is MGHDK and CDR2 is SYGVNS in the germline V gene. V lost 3 bases and J 1 base, leaving 13 bases between the germline ends. CDR3 length: 16 amino acids. The CDR3 region is CASSDRSRGSYNEQFF. The CDR3 DNA reads TGTGCCAGCAGTGACCGTTCGAGGGGATCCTACAATGAGCAGTTCTTC.

The table lists this clonotype with many counts. The chain has TRBV20-1 and TRBJ2-5, with D uncertain. The CDR3 consists of 13 residues. The V gene lost 2 bases and the J gene lost 0 bases, with 7 bases spanning the gap. Germline V gene sequence: CDR1 DFQATT, CDR2 SNEGSKA (reference sequence). CDR3 DNA: TGCAGTGCTAGACACCCGTACCAAGAGACCCAGTACTTC. Its translation is CSARHPYQETQYF.

This clonotype was counted ten times or more. V usage is TRBV27 and J usage is TRBJ2-7, with 10 bases matching TRBD1. The V gene end was trimmed by 4 bases and the J gene end by 2 bases; junction bases not matched to a gene: 8. This CDR3 has 16 residues. Germline CDR1 and CDR2: MNHEY and SMNVEV (reference sequence). CDR3 protein: CASSSYRDRGTYEQYF. As DNA, the CDR3 is TGTGCCAGCAGTTCTTACCGGGACAGGGGAACCTACGAGCAGTACTTC.

This clonotype was seen ten or more times. This chain joins TRBV20-1 and TRBJ2-2; D not certain. Germline V gives CDR1 DFQATT, CDR2 SNEGSKA (reference sequence). Trimming removed 3 bases at V and 3 bases at J, with 5 bases between. CDR3 size: 12 residues. CDR3 coding DNA: TGCAGTGCTAGGAAGGACACCGGGGAGCTGTTTTTT. It specifies CSARKDTGELFF.

This clonotype has only a few counts. The chain combines TRBV29-1 with TRBJ2-7, with TRBD2 as a possible D gene (6 bases). The CDR3 is made up of 13 amino acids. Trimming shortened V by 7 bases and J by 1 base, and 14 bases separated the two germline ends. Germline values: CDR1 SQVTM, CDR2 ANQGSEA. The CDR3 region is CSALVEGSYEQYF. Here the CDR3 DNA reads TGCAGCGCCCTAGTGGAGGGGTCCTACGAGCAGTACTTC.

CDR3 DNA sequence: TGCAGCGTTGAAGTGGGCGGGGGGCTGAAGACCCAGTACTTC. Its translation: CSVEVGGGLKTQYF. J is TRBJ2-5 and V is TRBV29-1, with 8 bases matching TRBD2. The CDR3 consists of 14 residues. From germline, CDR1 is SQVTM and CDR2 ANQGSEA. Losses at the gene ends were 1 base for V and 6 bases for J; bases not matched to a gene: 7.